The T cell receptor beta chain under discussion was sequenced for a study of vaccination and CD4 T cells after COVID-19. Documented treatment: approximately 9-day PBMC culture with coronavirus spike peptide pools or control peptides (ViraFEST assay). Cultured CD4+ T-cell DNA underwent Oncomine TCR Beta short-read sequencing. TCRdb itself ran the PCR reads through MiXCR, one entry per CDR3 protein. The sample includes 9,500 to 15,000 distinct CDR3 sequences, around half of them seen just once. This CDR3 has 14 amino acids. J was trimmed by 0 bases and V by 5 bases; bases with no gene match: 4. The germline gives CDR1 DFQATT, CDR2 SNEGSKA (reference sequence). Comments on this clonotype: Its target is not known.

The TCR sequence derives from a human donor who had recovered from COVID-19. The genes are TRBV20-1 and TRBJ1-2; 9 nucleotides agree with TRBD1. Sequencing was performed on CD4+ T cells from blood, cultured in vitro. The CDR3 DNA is TGCAGTGCTGCAACAGGGGGCGCTAACTATGGCTACACCTTC. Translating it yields CSAATGGANYGYTF.